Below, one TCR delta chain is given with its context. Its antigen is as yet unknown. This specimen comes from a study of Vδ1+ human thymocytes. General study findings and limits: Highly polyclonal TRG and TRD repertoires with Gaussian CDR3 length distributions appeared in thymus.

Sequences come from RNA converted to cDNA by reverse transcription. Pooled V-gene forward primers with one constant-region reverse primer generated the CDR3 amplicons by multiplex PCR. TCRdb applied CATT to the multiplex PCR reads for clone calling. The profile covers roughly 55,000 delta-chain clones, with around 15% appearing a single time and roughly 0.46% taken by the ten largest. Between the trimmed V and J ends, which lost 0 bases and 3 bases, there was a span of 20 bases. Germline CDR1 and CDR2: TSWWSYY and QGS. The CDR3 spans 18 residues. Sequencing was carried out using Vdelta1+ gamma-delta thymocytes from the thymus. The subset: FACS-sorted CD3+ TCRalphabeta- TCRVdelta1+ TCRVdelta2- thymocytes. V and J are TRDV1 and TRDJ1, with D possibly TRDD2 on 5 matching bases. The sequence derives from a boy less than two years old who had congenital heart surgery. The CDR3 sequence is CALGELPLDFPGADKLIF. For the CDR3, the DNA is TGTGCTCTTGGGGAACTTCCACTTGACTTCCCCGGGGCCGATAAACTCATCTTT.